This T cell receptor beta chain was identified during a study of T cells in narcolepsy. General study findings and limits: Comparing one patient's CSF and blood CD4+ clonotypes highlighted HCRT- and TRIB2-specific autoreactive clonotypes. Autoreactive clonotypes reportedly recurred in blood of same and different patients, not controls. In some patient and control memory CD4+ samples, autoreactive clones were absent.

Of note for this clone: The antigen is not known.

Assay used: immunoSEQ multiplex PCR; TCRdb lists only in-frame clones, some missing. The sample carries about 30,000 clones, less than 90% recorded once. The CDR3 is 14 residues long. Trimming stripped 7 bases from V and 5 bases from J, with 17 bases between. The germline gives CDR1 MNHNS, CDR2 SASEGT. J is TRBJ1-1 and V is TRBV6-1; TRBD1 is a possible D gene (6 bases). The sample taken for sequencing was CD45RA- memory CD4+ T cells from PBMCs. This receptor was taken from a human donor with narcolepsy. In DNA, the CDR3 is TGTGCCAGCATCCCCGGGGGGGGGCGGACTGAAGCTTTCTTT. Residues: CASIPGGGRTEAFF.